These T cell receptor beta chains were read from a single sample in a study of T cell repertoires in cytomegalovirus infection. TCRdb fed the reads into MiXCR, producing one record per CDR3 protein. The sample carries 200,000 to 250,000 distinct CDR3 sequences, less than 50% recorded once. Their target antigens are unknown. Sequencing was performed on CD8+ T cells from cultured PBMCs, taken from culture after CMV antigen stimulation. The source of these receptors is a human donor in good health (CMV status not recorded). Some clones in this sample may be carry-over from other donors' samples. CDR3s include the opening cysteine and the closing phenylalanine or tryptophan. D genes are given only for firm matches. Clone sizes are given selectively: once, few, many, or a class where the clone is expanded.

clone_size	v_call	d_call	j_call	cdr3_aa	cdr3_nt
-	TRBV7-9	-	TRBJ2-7	CASSPPGWDEQYF	TGTGCCAGCAGCCCCCCAGGGTGGGACGAGCAGTACTTC
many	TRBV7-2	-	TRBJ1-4	CASSLALGPTNEKLFF	TGTGCCAGCAGCTTAGCGCTAGGGCCAACTAATGAAAAACTGTTTTTT
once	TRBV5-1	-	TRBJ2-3	CASSSNPLGIGATTDTQYF	TGCGCCAGCAGTTCAAATCCCCTAGGGATCGGTGCCACCACAGATACGCAGTATTTT
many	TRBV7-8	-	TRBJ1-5	CASSNGAQPQHF	TGTGCCAGCAGCAACGGGGCTCAGCCCCAGCATTTT
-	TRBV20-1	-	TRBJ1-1	CSARGLTGNTEAFF	TGCAGTGCAAGAGGGTTAACAGGGAACACTGAAGCTTTCTTT
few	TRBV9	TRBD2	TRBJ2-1	CASSMGTSGYNEQFF	TGTGCCAGCAGCATGGGGACTAGCGGCTACAATGAGCAGTTCTTC
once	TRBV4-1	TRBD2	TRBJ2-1	CASSQVLAGVEQFF	TGCGCCAGCAGCCAAGTACTAGCGGGGGTTGAGCAGTTCTTC
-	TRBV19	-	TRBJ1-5	CASSIAKFQRRDQPQHF	TGTGCCAGTAGTATAGCGAAGTTCCAAAGACGCGATCAGCCCCAGCATTTT
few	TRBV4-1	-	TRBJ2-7	CASSQDRGTYEQYF	TGCGCCAGCAGCCAAGACAGGGGAACCTACGAGCAGTACTTC
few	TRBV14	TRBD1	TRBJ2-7	CASSQAAGGYEQYF	TGTGCCAGCAGCCAAGCGGCAGGGGGCTACGAGCAGTACTTC
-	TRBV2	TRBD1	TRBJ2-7	CASNPRDRAYEQYF	TGTGCCAGCAATCCCCGGGACAGGGCCTACGAGCAGTACTTC
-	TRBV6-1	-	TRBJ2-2	CASSEAATEGNTGELFF	TGTGCCAGCAGTGAAGCTGCCACGGAGGGGAACACCGGGGAGCTGTTTTTT
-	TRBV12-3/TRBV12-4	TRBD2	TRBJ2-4	CASSEAGATKNIQYF	TGTGCCAGCAGTGAAGCGGGAGCTACCAAAAACATTCAGTACTTC
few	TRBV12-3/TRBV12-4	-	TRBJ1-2	CASNWPWKGEGYTF	TGTGCAAGCAATTGGCCCTGGAAAGGGGAAGGCTACACCTTC
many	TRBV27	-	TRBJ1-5	CASSSTGYNQPQHF	TGTGCCAGCAGTTCAACAGGATACAATCAGCCCCAGCATTTT
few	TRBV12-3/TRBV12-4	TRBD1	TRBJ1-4	CASSPPPGQGEDEKLFF	TGTGCCAGCAGCCCGCCGCCGGGACAGGGAGAGGATGAAAAACTGTTTTTT
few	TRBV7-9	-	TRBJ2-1	CASSREVYNEQFF	TGTGCCAGCAGCCGCGAGGTTTACAATGAGCAGTTCTTC
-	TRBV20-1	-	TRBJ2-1	CSARGGPSSYNEQFF	TGCAGTGCTAGAGGTGGGCCTAGCTCCTACAATGAGCAGTTCTTC
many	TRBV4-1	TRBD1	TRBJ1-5	CASSQLLTGGGNQPQHF	TGCGCCAGCAGCCAACTTCTAACAGGGGGCGGGAATCAGCCCCAGCATTTT
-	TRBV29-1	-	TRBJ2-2	CSVVGPGTGELFF	TGCAGCGTTGTAGGCCCGGGGACCGGGGAGCTGTTTTTT
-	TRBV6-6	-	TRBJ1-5	CASRDVDYSNQPQHF	TGTGCCAGCAGGGACGTGGATTATAGCAATCAGCCCCAGCATTTT
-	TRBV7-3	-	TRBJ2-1	CASSLSTMDEQFF	TGTGCCAGCAGCTTAAGTACTATGGATGAGCAGTTCTTC
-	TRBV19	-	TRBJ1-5	CASQPWDNNQPQHF	TGTGCCAGTCAACCCTGGGACAATAATCAGCCCCAGCATTTT
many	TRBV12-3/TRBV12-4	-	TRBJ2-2	CASSKPNTGELFF	TGTGCCAGCAGCAAGCCTAACACCGGGGAGCTGTTTTTT
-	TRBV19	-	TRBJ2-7	CASSKRGEAREQYF	TGTGCCAGTAGTAAAAGGGGGGAAGCGCGTGAGCAGTACTTC
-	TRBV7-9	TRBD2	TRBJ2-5	CASSSGLALGETQYF	TGTGCCAGCAGCTCAGGACTAGCCCTCGGAGAGACCCAGTACTTC
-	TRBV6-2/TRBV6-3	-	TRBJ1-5	CASSYHPRGARNQPQHF	TGTGCCAGCAGTTACCACCCCCGGGGGGCTAGAAATCAGCCCCAGCATTTT
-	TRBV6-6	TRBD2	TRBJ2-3	CASSYGRGASRDTQYF	TGTGCCAGCAGTTACGGGCGGGGGGCCTCTCGAGATACGCAGTATTTT
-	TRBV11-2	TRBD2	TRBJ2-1	CASSLGKRVASGLGSYNEQFF	TGTGCCAGCAGCTTAGGTAAAAGGGTGGCTAGCGGCTTAGGCTCCTACAATGAGCAGTTCTTC
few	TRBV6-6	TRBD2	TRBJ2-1	CASTQVTSGGSNEQFF	TGTGCCAGCACCCAAGTCACTAGCGGGGGGTCCAATGAGCAGTTCTTC
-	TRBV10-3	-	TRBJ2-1	CAISDLTKYNEQFF	TGTGCCATCAGTGATCTAACCAAATACAATGAGCAGTTCTTC
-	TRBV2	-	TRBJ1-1	CASSEEVLTEAFF	TGTGCCAGCAGTGAAGAAGTATTGACTGAAGCTTTCTTT
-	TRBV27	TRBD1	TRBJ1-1	CASSSDGTGGDTEAFF	TGTGCCAGCAGTTCCGATGGGACAGGGGGGGACACTGAAGCTTTCTTT
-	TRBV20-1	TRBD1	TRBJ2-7	CSADGDSSYEQYF	TGCAGTGCCGATGGGGACAGCTCCTACGAGCAGTACTTC
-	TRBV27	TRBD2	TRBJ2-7	CASSFGTSGGNEQYF	TGTGCCAGCAGTTTCGGGACTAGCGGGGGGAACGAGCAGTACTTC
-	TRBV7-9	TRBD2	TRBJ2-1	CASSLLSGQSSYNEQFF	TGTGCCAGCAGCTTACTTAGCGGGCAGAGCTCCTACAATGAGCAGTTCTTC
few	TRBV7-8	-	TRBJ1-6	CASSLGKGYNSPLHF	TGTGCCAGCAGCTTAGGCAAGGGATATAATTCACCCCTCCACTTT
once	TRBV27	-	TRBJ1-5	CASSLSGGRQQPQHF	TGTGCCAGCAGCCTATCGGGGGGGAGACAGCAGCCCCAGCATTTT
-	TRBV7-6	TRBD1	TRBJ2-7	CASSLVIGTDPYEQYF	TGTGCCAGCAGCTTAGTAATAGGGACAGACCCCTACGAGCAGTACTTC
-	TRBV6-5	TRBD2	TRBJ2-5	CASSQILAGGSETQYF	TGTGCCAGCAGCCAAATTCTAGCGGGGGGTTCTGAGACCCAGTACTTC